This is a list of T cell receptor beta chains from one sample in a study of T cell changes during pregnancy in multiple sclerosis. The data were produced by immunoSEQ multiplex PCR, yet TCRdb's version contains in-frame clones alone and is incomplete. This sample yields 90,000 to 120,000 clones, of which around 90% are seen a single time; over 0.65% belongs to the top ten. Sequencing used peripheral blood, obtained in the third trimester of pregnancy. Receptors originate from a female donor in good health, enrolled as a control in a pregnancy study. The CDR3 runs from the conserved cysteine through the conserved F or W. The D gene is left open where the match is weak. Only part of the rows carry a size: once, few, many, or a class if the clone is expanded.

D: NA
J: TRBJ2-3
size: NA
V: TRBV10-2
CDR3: CASSEAGRTDTQYF
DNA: TGCGCCAGCAGTGAGGCGGGACGCACAGATACGCAGTATTTT

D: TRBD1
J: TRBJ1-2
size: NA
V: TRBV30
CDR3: CAWRLDRGLGYTF
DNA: TGTGCCTGGAGACTTGACAGGGGGCTCGGCTACACCTTC

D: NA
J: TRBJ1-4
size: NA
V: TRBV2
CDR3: CASKDTTYEKLFF
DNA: TGTGCCAGCAAAGACACCACTTATGAAAAACTGTTTTTT

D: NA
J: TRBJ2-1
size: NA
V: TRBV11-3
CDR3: CASSLDNGGPTNEQFF
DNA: TGTGCCAGCAGCTTAGACAACGGGGGGCCTACCAATGAGCAGTTCTTC

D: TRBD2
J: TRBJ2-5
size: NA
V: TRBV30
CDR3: CAWSPPGGGPPYF
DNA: TGTGCCTGGAGCCCCCCTGGCGGGGGGCCCCCGTACTTC

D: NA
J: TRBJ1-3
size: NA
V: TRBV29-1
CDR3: CSVVGTGNTIYF
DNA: TGCAGCGTTGTGGGCACTGGAAACACCATATATTTT

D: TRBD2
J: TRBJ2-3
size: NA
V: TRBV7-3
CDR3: CASSPGLAGLNTQYF
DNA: TGTGCCAGCAGCCCCGGACTAGCGGGTTTGAATACGCAGTATTTT

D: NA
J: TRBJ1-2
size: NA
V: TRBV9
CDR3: CASSPTSRMFTRHGYTF
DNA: TGTGCCAGCAGCCCAACGAGTCGGATGTTCACGAGGCATGGCTACACCTTC

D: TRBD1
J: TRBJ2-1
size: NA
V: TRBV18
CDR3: CASSPRTGFFNEQFF
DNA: TGTGCCAGCTCACCACGGACAGGGTTTTTCAATGAGCAGTTCTTC

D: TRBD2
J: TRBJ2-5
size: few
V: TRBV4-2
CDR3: CASTSGGAETQYF
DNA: TGTGCCAGTACTAGCGGGGGGGCGGAGACCCAGTACTTC

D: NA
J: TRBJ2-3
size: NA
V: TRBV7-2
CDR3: CASSPRKLGASADTQYF
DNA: TGTGCCAGCAGCCCCCGGAAGTTAGGGGCTAGCGCAGATACGCAGTATTTT

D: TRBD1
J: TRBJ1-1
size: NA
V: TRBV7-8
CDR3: CASSLARGLLAEAFF
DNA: TGTGCCAGCAGCTTAGCTAGGGGGCTGCTCGCTGAAGCTTTCTTT

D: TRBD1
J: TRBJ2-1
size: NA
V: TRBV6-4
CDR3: CASSPGQGANEQFF
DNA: TGTGCCAGCAGTCCGGGACAGGGGGCGAATGAGCAGTTCTTC

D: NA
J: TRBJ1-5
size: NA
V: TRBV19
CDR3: CASRSYSNQPQHF
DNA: TGTGCCAGTCGCAGTTATAGCAATCAGCCCCAGCATTTT

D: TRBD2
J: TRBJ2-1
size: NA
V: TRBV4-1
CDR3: CASGTSGGEAYNEQFF
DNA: TGCGCCAGCGGTACTAGCGGGGGGGAGGCCTACAATGAGCAGTTCTTC

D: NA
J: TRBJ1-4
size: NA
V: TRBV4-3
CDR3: CASSQDPREKLFF
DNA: TGCGCCAGCAGCCAAGATCCCCGGGAAAAACTGTTTTTT

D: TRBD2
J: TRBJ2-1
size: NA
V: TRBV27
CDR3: CASSSAGGVNNEQFF
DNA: TGTGCCAGCAGTTCAGCGGGGGGGGTGAACAATGAGCAGTTCTTC

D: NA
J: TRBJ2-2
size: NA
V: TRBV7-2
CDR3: CASSLQGLRELFF
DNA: TGTGCCAGCAGCCTCCAGGGGTTAAGGGAGCTGTTTTTT

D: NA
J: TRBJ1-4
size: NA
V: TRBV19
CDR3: CASSEQAQGSHEKLFF
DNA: TGTGCCAGTAGCGAACAAGCACAGGGTTCCCATGAAAAACTGTTTTTT

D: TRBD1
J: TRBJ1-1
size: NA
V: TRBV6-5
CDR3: CASSYRVQGKYTEAFF
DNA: TGTGCCAGCAGTTACCGAGTACAGGGGAAGTACACTGAAGCTTTCTTT

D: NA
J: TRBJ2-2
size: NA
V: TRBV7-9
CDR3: CASSHTGRPNTGELFF
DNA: TGTGCCAGCAGCCATACAGGCCGACCGAACACCGGGGAGCTGTTTTTT